The 29 T cell receptor beta chains below were found in one sample sequenced in a study of control samples from healthy donors and cancer patients. The assay was immunoSEQ multiplex PCR, and TCRdb's table has in-frame clones only and misses some. The data contain about 92,000 clones, 82% of them singletons. The sample taken for sequencing was blood. The receptors shown here come from a woman aged 55 to 70 in good health.

V and J are TRBV6-4 and TRBJ1-4, with 7 bases identical to TRBD1. The germline V gene has CDR1 MRHNA and CDR2 SNTAGT. The CDR3 runs 15 residues. V was pared by 2 bases and J by 8 bases, with 8 bases of the junction left unmatched. The DNA of the CDR3 is TGTGCCAGCAGTGACACTGACAGGGTCCGGGAAAAACTGTTTTTT. Translating gives CASSDTDRVREKLFF.

J is TRBJ1-2 and V is TRBV3-1 (or the pseudogene TRBV3-2); no definite D call. V was shortened by 4 bases and J by 2 bases, with 14 bases between the two germline ends. Germline assignment: CDR1 LGHDT and CDR2 YNNKEL (reference sequence). The CDR3 is made up of 15 amino acids. Written as DNA, the CDR3 is TGTGCCAGCAGCCGCACCAACAGCCCCAACTATGGCTACACCTTC. This gives the protein CASSRTNSPNYGYTF.

DNA for the CDR3: TGTGCCATCAGCCAAGGAGAAAAACTGTTTTTT. Translating gives CAISQGEKLFF. The V call is TRBV10-3, the J call TRBJ1-4; D gene uncertain. The CDR3 is made up of 11 amino acids. The V end lost 6 bases, the J end lost 8 bases, and 7 bases lay between the germline ends. Germline V CDR1 and CDR2: ENHRY, SYGVKD.

The V gene is TRBV7-2, the J gene TRBJ1-2; TRBD1 agrees at 9 bases. Germline V gene sequence: CDR1 SGHTA, CDR2 FQGNSA. CDR3 length: 15 amino acids. The V segment lost 5 bases and the J segment 1 base; nucleotides outside the gene matches: 5. The CDR3 sequence is CASSPDRGSNYGYTF. CDR3 sequence (DNA): TGTGCCAGCAGCCCGGACAGGGGTAGTAACTATGGCTACACCTTC.

This rearrangement joins TRBV5-4 to TRBJ1-3; D is uncertain. Trimming removed 0 bases at V and 1 base at J, with 8 bases between. The CDR3 is made up of 15 amino acids. Per germline, CDR1 SGHNT and CDR2 YYREEE (reference sequence). The CDR3 DNA reads as TGTGCCAGCAGCTTGGGGTCTGGTTCTGGAAACACCATATATTTT. The encoded protein is CASSLGSGSGNTIYF.

The V gene is TRBV19, the J gene TRBJ2-7, with a tentative D call TRBD2 (6 bases). Germline V gene lookup returns CDR1 LNHDA and CDR2 SQIVND (reference sequence). CDR3 size: 14 residues. The V end was cut by 5 bases, the J end by 5 bases, with 16 bases between. CDR3 sequence (DNA): TGTGCCAGTAGTTCGGCCGGGGGTGTGAACGAGCAGTACTTC. Protein product: CASSSAGGVNEQYF.

The CDR3 spells CASSLNVEGARYGYTF. DNA of the CDR3: TGTGCCAGCAGCTTAAACGTCGAGGGGGCCCGCTATGGCTACACCTTC. The chain joins TRBV7-9 to TRBJ1-2; 7 nucleotides line up with TRBD1. Trimming cost V 2 bases and J 4 bases; bases outside gene matches: 10. The CDR3 spans 16 residues. Germline CDR1 SEHNR, CDR2 FQNEAQ (reference sequence).

This clone was counted a single time. At one of its ends the junction is not consistent with the germline gene, which may arise from a read error. This chain connects TRBV7-7 to TRBJ2-3; the match to TRBD2 covers 13 bases. The CDR3 length is 15 residues. Germline loops: CDR1 SSHAT, CDR2 FNYEAQ (reference sequence). The CDR3 region has the DNA TGTGCTAGCAGCCGGGGACTAGCGGGGACAGATACGCAGTATTTT. Encoded protein: CASSRGLAGTDTQYF.

The rearrangement joins TRBV6-2 or TRBV6-3 to TRBJ2-1, with 7 bases that match TRBD2. V shed 2 bases and J 2 bases; nucleotides not matched to a gene: 9. Per the germline V gene, CDR1 is MNHEY and CDR2 is SVGEGT. The CDR3 extends over 17 amino acids. In DNA, the CDR3 is TGTGCCAGCAGTTACGAAATGGGGGGGTCGACCTACAATGAGCAGTTCTTC. It specifies CASSYEMGGSTYNEQFF.

The chain employs TRBV3-1 (or the pseudogene TRBV3-2) and TRBJ1-1, with D possibly being TRBD1 (5 bases). Germline V gene lookup returns CDR1 LGHDT and CDR2 YNNKEL (reference sequence). V lost 1 base to trimming and J lost 4 bases, with 10 bases between them. The CDR3 is 14 residues long. The CDR3 nucleotides are TGTGCCAGCAGCCAAGGGACAACGGGCACTGAAGCTTTCTTT. Translation gives CASSQGTTGTEAFF.

The chain links TRBV6-6 to TRBJ2-5; D gene ambiguous. The length of the CDR3 is 11 residues. The ends were cut back, 3 bases at V and 4 bases at J, with 3 bases in the middle. Germline-derived CDR1 and CDR2 are MNHNY and SVGAGI (reference sequence). This CDR3 reads CASSYTETQYF. CDR3 nucleotides: TGTGCCAGCAGTTATACAGAGACCCAGTACTTC.

V and J are TRBV7-9 and TRBJ1-1; 10 bases map to TRBD1. V dropped 5 bases and J dropped 5; count of bases not matched to a gene: 5. The CDR3 extends over 14 amino acids. In germline, CDR1 is SEHNR, CDR2 FQNEAQ (reference sequence). In DNA form, the CDR3 reads TGTGCCAGCAGCGAGACAGGGGGCTCAACTGAAGCTTTCTTT. Protein product: CASSETGGSTEAFF.

The rearrangement joins TRBV9 to TRBJ2-2; 12 bases align to TRBD2. Unmatched junction bases numbered 11, after V lost 1 base and J lost 7 bases. The CDR3 sequence is 18 residues long. CDR1 is SGDLS, CDR2 YYNGEE, per germline. CDR3 in amino acids: CASSVLTSGRRFGGELFF. The DNA for the CDR3 is TGTGCCAGCAGCGTACTGACTAGCGGGAGAAGGTTTGGCGGGGAGCTGTTTTTT.

This chain connects TRBV15 to TRBJ2-2; D possibly corresponds to TRBD1 (5 bases). Trimming shortened V by 2 bases and J by 4 bases, and 5 bases separated the two germline ends. The CDR3 consists of 13 residues. The germline CDR1 and CDR2 sequences are LNHNV and YYDKDF (reference sequence). The CDR3, as DNA: TGTGCCACCAGCAGACAGGGCACCGGGGAGCTGTTTTTT. It specifies CATSRQGTGELFF.

This CDR3 is CSTEGDTQYF. As DNA, the CDR3 is TGCAGTACGGAGGGTGATACGCAGTATTTT. This sequence joins TRBV20-1 and TRBJ2-3, with D maybe TRBD2 (6 bases). The germline V gene encodes CDR1 DFQATT and CDR2 SNEGSKA (reference sequence). V shed 8 bases and J shed 6 bases, with 9 bases lying between them. This CDR3 spans 10 amino acids.

The chain links TRBV11-3 to TRBJ2-1; 9 bases match TRBD2. There are 17 residues in the CDR3. Germline CDR1 reads SGHNT; CDR2 reads YENEEA. After removal of 5 bases from V and 9 bases from J, the junction contained 17 bases not matched to a gene. CDR3 bases: TGTGCCAGCAGCAAAGAGAGGTTGGCGGGGGGGCCCGGTGAGCAGTTCTTC. This codes for CASSKERLAGGPGEQFF.

The table lists this clone with a few counts. The chain combines TRBV7-2 with TRBJ2-3, with TRBD2 matching 8 bases. With V trimmed by 6 bases and J by 2 bases, 10 bases remained unmatched. The germline gives CDR1 SGHTA, CDR2 FQGNSA. CDR3 length equals 16 residues. DNA for the CDR3: TGTGCCAGCAGTATAAGCGGTAGCGGGGACACAGATACGCAGTATTTT. It specifies CASSISGSGDTDTQYF.

The table lists this clone with a count of one. The genes are TRBV5-1 and TRBJ2-5; 9 bases agree with TRBD2. From germline, CDR1 is SGHRS and CDR2 YFSETQ. The CDR3 is 18 amino acids. The V segment lost 6 bases and the J segment 4 bases; nucleotides outside the gene matches: 19. The CDR3 protein is CASTILAGVREKRETQYF. The CDR3 DNA is TGCGCCAGCACCATCTTAGCGGGAGTAAGGGAGAAAAGAGAGACCCAGTACTTC. Full variable domain (outside the CDR3, taken from reference TRBV5-1 and TRBJ2-5): KAGVTQTPRYLIKTRGQQVTLSCSPISGHRSVSWYQQTPGQGLQFLFEYFSETQRNKGNFPGRFSGRQFSNSRSEMNVSTLELGDSALYLCASTILAGVREKRETQYFGPGTRLLVL.

V usage is TRBV11-2 and J usage is TRBJ1-1; a weak D match, TRBD1 (5 bases). Germline assignment: CDR1 SGHAT and CDR2 FQNNGV. The CDR3 runs 13 residues. Trimming removed 3 bases at V and 7 bases at J, with 12 bases between. CDR3 sequence: CASSLGRAYEAFF. The CDR3 nucleotides read TGTGCCAGCAGCTTGGGACGGGCATATGAAGCTTTCTTT.

J is TRBJ1-5 and V is TRBV6-2 or TRBV6-3; D gene unclear. Germline CDR1 reads MNHEY; CDR2 reads SVGEGT. This CDR3 comprises 12 residues. Trimming shortened V by 2 bases and J by 7 bases, and 6 bases separated the two germline ends. For the CDR3, the DNA is TGTGCCAGCAGTTACCCGGTCCAGCCCCAGCATTTT. Encoded protein: CASSYPVQPQHF.

The V and J genes are TRBV27 and TRBJ2-4; D gene uncertain. The CDR3 totals 11 residues. The V and J ends lost 5 bases and 5 bases respectively, with 4 bases between them. Per germline, CDR1 MNHEY and CDR2 SMNVEV (reference sequence). In DNA, the CDR3 is TGTGCCAGCAGTCCCCAAAACATTCAGTACTTC. This sequence encodes CASSPQNIQYF.

J is TRBJ2-7 and V is TRBV7-2, with D perhaps matching TRBD1 or TRBD2 (6 bases each). This CDR3 spans 16 amino acids. V lost 2 bases and J 0 bases, leaving 14 bases between the germline ends. CDR1 SGHTA and CDR2 FQGNSA come from the germline V gene. In DNA, the CDR3 is TGTGCCAGCAGCTTATCCGGGGGCTTCAGCTCCTACGAGCAGTACTTC. Translation gives CASSLSGGFSSYEQYF.

This chain connects TRBV7-9 to TRBJ1-1; 8 nucleotides match TRBD1. The CDR3 spans 19 residues. CDR1 SEHNR and CDR2 FQNEAQ come from the germline V gene (reference sequence). The CDR3 reads CVLGENREGQGNVHGEAFF. The DNA of the CDR3 is TGTGTCCTAGGTGAGAACCGGGAAGGACAGGGAAACGTACACGGTGAAGCTTTCTTT.

V usage is TRBV10-1 and J usage is TRBJ1-1, with D uncertain. Germline CDR1 is WNHNN and CDR2 is SYGVQD (reference sequence). The CDR3 runs 16 residues. Trimming cost V 1 base and J 5 bases, with 17 bases left between them. The CDR3 DNA is TGCGCCAGCAGTGAGTTGAGGGTCGTAGGTAGTACTGAAGCTTTCTTT. Protein product: CASSELRVVGSTEAFF.

The V call is TRBV14, the J call TRBJ2-2; no clear D gene. V was clipped by 4 bases and J by 4 bases, with 4 bases between them. There are 12 residues in the CDR3. CDR1 SGHDN and CDR2 FVKESK come from the germline V gene. The CDR3 region is CASSRSTGELFF. The CDR3 DNA reads as TGTGCCAGCAGCCGGAGCACCGGGGAGCTGTTTTTT.

The CDR3 sequence is CASSNDFAVGRNQPQHF. The CDR3 coding sequence is TGTGCCAGCAGTAATGACTTTGCGGTGGGCCGAAATCAGCCCCAGCATTTT. The chain recombines TRBV5-8 with TRBJ1-5; unclear D gene. There are 17 residues in the CDR3. V shed 5 bases and J shed 4 bases, with 22 bases lying between them. Looked up from germline, CDR1 is SGHTS and CDR2 is YDEGEE.

The rearrangement joins TRBV9 to TRBJ1-6; D is perhaps TRBD1 (6 bases). The CDR3 has 15 amino acids. CDR1 SGDLS and CDR2 YYNGEE come from the germline V gene. Trimming cost V 4 bases and J 6 bases, with 14 bases left between them. In DNA, the CDR3 is TGTGCCAGCAGCTCACAGGGAGCCTCTAATTCACCCCTCCACTTT. This encodes CASSSQGASNSPLHF.

The chain joins TRBV27 to TRBJ1-1, with 7 bases identical to TRBD1. V lost 0 bases and J lost 13; bases outside the gene matches: 11. The CDR3 is 14 residues long. CDR1 is MNHEY, CDR2 SMNVEV, per germline (reference sequence). For the CDR3, the DNA is TGTGCCAGCAGTTTATCGCGGGACAGCCATCTTATTTTCTTT. This sequence encodes CASSLSRDSHLIFF.

The genes are TRBV27 and TRBJ1-2; D may be TRBD1 (5 bases). In germline, CDR1 is MNHEY, CDR2 SMNVEV (reference sequence). Trimming took off 5 bases at V and 4 bases at J, with 17 bases between the two ends. The CDR3 is made up of 15 amino acids. CDR3 protein: CASSPQGGIGYGYTF. In DNA form, the CDR3 reads TGTGCCAGCAGTCCTCAGGGAGGGATCGGCTATGGCTACACCTTC.